What follows describes a single T cell receptor beta chain. This sample was included in a study of shared T cell receptors in the human thymus. Clones were read by immunoSEQ multiplex PCR, and TCRdb kept only the in-frame ones, dropping some. Here the sample spans hundreds of thousands of clones, about 90% being singletons. The CDR3 loop spans 22 amino acids. V lost 7 bases, J lost 1 base, and 31 bases stayed unmatched. Germline CDR1 SQVTM, CDR2 ANQGSEA. These sequences were also reported in another study, on human thymus T cells. From that study: Healthy Finnish infants undergoing corrective surgery for congenital heart defects were used as donors. Resected material from corrective heart surgery provided the thymus tissue analysed. Thymic and blood repertoires showed apparently biased V and J gene usage. Unrelated individuals had highly overlapping thymic repertoires, as reported in related research.

The origin of this receptor is a boy in the first two years of life with a congenital heart defect. This chain uses TRBV29-1 with TRBJ2-7, with 10 bases that match TRBD1. Sample: thymocytes. CDR3 bases: TGCAGCGCCTTGGGGACAGGGGCATACTTACACCAACCTTTTACACTTTCCTACGAGCAGTACTTC. Residues: CSALGTGAYLHQPFTLSYEQYF.